The rows below give T cell receptor beta chains drawn from one sample of a study of cytomegalovirus exposure and HLA in healthy donors. Profiled with immunoSEQ multiplex PCR; TCRdb holds only in-frame clones, not every one. The sample lists under 200,000 clones, about nine tenths occurring once. Sequencing input: PBMCs. The receptors were sampled from a man younger than 35 in good health and CMV-seropositive. Each CDR3 is given with its conserved first and last residue. A D gene is named only where the DNA matches it firmly. Size is stated for part of the rows, as once, few or many counts, or as a class when the clone is expanded.

TRBJ2-1 TRBD2 TRBV7-6 - TGTGCCAGCAGCTCCCAGGTAGCGGGAGGGCCGCAAGAGCAGTTCTTC CASSSQVAGGPQEQFF
TRBJ2-7 TRBD1 TRBV5-4 - TGTGCCTTCCAACCCGGGACAGGGGGGAAGAGGGAGCAGTACTTC CAFQPGTGGKREQYF
TRBJ1-5 - TRBV6-6 - TGTGCCGCGGGGGCTGATCAGCCCCAGCATTTT CAAGADQPQHF
TRBJ1-3 - TRBV6-1 - TGTGCCAGCGGCTCCTCTGGAAACACCATATATTTT CASGSSGNTIYF
TRBJ2-5 - TRBV20-1 - TGCAGTGCCCTGGAGACCCAGTACTTC CSALETQYF
TRBJ2-1 - TRBV7-8 - TGTGCCAGCAGCCTGATAGCGGCTCCCGGGAATGAGCAGTTCTTC CASSLIAAPGNEQFF
TRBJ2-7 - TRBV5-1 - TGCGCCAGCAGCTTCTCTAGAGGCGAGCAGTACTTC CASSFSRGEQYF
TRBJ2-6 - TRBV5-4 - TGTGCCAGCAGCTCTCACTCCTCTGGGGCCAACGTCCTGACTTTC CASSSHSSGANVLTF
TRBJ2-4 TRBD2 TRBV4-2 - TGTGCCAGCAGCCGAGTGACTAGCGGGAGGGTAGCCAAAAACATTCAGTACTTC CASSRVTSGRVAKNIQYF
TRBJ2-7 - TRBV21-1 - TGTGCCAGCAGCAAAGCGGTTGTTCGGGACAGGGCGTACGAGCAGTACTTC CASSKAVVRDRAYEQYF
TRBJ1-5 - TRBV28 - TGTGCCAGCAGTTGGACGAGGGGCAATCAGCCCCAGCATTTT CASSWTRGNQPQHF
TRBJ1-2 TRBD1 TRBV6-1 - TGTGCCAGCAGGGTAATACAGGGGAACTATGGCTACACCTTC CASRVIQGNYGYTF
TRBJ1-5 TRBD1 TRBV27 - TGTGCCAGCAAAGAAACAGGGGGCGCGGGGAATCAGCCCCAGCATTTT CASKETGGAGNQPQHF
TRBJ1-2 TRBD1 TRBV7-9 - TGTGCCAGCCCCAGAGGGGGCGGCTATGGCTACACCTTC CASPRGGGYGYTF
TRBJ2-7 - TRBV5-1 - TGCGCCAGCAGCTTGTATCTATCCGACGAGCAGTACTTC CASSLYLSDEQYF
TRBJ1-1 - TRBV28 few TGTGCCAGCCACAGCGGAGTCATCCCGAAGACTGAAGCTTTCTTT CASHSGVIPKTEAFF